Presented here are 30 T cell receptor beta chains from one specimen sequenced in a study of CD8+ T cells in alopecia areata. It was with CD4, CD8alpha, NKG2D, NKG2ACE and other markers that pooled cutaneous lymph node cells were sorted. TCR sequencing used cDNA made by reverse transcription of extracted RNA. Method: immunoSEQ multiplex PCR; TCRdb's copy keeps in-frame clones and lacks some. The profile covers about 270,000 clones, none occurring a single time. The sequencing sample was made of CD4+ T cells sorted from a lymph node. These receptors came from a C3H/HeJ mouse with alopecia areata. For this strain, the MHC haplotype corresponds to H2-k.

This clone was found a few times. Gene names and germline match the mouse. The sequenced fragment ends 4 residues before the CDR3 boundary, so the rest is inferred from the germline J gene. The sample carries other DNA sequences with the same CDR3. This rearrangement joins TRBV31 to TRBJ1-1; TRBD1 aligns across 9 bases. V shed 1 base and J 1 base; nucleotides not matched to a gene: 1. This CDR3 region has 14 residues. The germline V gene encodes CDR1 GKSSPN and CDR2 SITVG. The CDR3 sequence: CAWSPGQGNTEVFF. Partial CDR3 DNA: TGTGCCTGGAGTCCGGGACAGGGGAACACA.

About this clone: Germline and genes here are mouse. With the read ending 4 residues before the CDR3 end, the germline J gene is used to fill in that end. Other DNA sequences in this specimen translate into the identical CDR3. This rearrangement joins TRBV31 to TRBJ2-1; 11 nucleotides agree with TRBD2. V shed 1 base and J 3 bases; nucleotides not matched to a gene: 2. From germline, CDR1 is GKSSPN and CDR2 SITVG. The CDR3 extends over 15 amino acids. The sequenced part of the CDR3 DNA is TGTGCCTGGAGTCCCGGGACTGGGGGCTATGCT. Protein: CAWSPGTGGYA. The full CDR3 sequence reads CAWSPGTGGYAEQFF.

This clone has just a few counts. The gene symbols are mouse symbols. The read terminates 4 residues before the CDR3 end, so the remaining end is supplied by the germline J gene. V is TRBV13-1 and J is TRBJ2-7; 9 bases are a match to TRBD2. The V gene's germline CDR1 is NSHNY and CDR2 SYGAGN. This CDR3 has 15 residues. Partial CDR3 DNA: TGTGCCAGCAGTGAGGAAGGGGACTGGGCGTAT. Protein product: CASSEEGDWAY. The CDR3 as a whole reads CASSEEGDWAYEQYF.

As concerns this clone: The listed genes are named as in mouse. The CDR3 extends 4 residues past the end of the read, so its final part is completed from the germline J gene. The chain uses TRBV13-1 and TRBJ2-1; TRBD1 aligns across 12 bases. In germline, CDR1 is NSHNY, CDR2 SYGAGN. V lost 2 bases to trimming and J lost 3 bases; unmatched junction nucleotides: 3. The CDR3 covers 16 residues. This CDR3 is CASSDRDRGRYAEQFF. The DNA read from the CDR3 is TGTGCCAGCAGTGACCGGGACAGGGGGCGCTATGCT.

A word on this clone: All gene names here are mouse names. CDR3 DNA (partial): TGTGCCAGCGGTGATCCGGACAGTTCCTATAATTCGCCC. Residues: CASGDPDSSYNSP. The whole CDR3 protein is CASGDPDSSYNSPLYF. The chain combines TRBV13-2 with TRBJ1-6; D might be TRBD1 (6 bases). The read halts 3 residues ahead of the CDR3 end, with the missing end drawn from the germline J gene. TRBJ1-6 is noted as an ORF with a role that remains uncertain. The V end lost 1 base, the J end lost 0 bases, and 8 bases lay between the germline ends. This CDR3 is 16 amino acids long. Germline V gene lookup returns CDR1 NNHNN and CDR2 SYGAGS (reference sequence).

This clone has only a few counts. Gene names are the mouse ones. The sequence runs out 3 residues before the end of the CDR3; the remainder is reconstructed from the germline J gene. This sequence joins TRBV5 and TRBJ1-6; D possibly corresponds to TRBD1 (5 bases). TRBJ1-6 is reported as an ORF; its role is uncertain. V was clipped by 0 bases and J by 3 bases, with 9 bases between them. Germline V lookup: CDR1 LGHNA, CDR2 YNLKQL (reference sequence). CDR3 length: 16 amino acids. CDR3 DNA, as far as it was read: TGTGCCAGCAGCCAAGATGCCAGGGTCTATAATTCGCCC. This sequence encodes CASSQDARVYNSP. The entire CDR3 is CASSQDARVYNSPLYF.

This clone was seen a handful of times. The genes are named according to mouse. The DNA ends 4 residues before the CDR3 does, and the rest of the CDR3 is filled in from the germline J gene. V and J are TRBV5 and TRBJ2-3; 8 bases are a match to TRBD2. The V and J ends lost 0 bases and 1 base, in that order; junction bases with no gene match: 3. The CDR3 totals 16 residues. CDR1 LGHNA and CDR2 YNLKQL come from the germline V gene (reference sequence). CDR3 sequence reads: CASSQDSGGRAETLYF. The covered CDR3 bases are TGTGCCAGCAGCCAAGATTCTGGGGGGCGTGCAGAA.

A note on this clone: Germline and genes: mouse. The read finishes 4 residues shy of the CDR3 end, and the germline J gene is used to complete it. V gene TRBV13-1 combines with J gene TRBJ1-1; 7 bases fit TRBD1. Losses at the gene ends were 3 bases for V and 0 bases for J; bases not matched to a gene: 5. The germline V gene has CDR1 NSHNY and CDR2 SYGAGN. This CDR3 has 15 residues. Here the CDR3 reads CASSAGGESNTEVFF. CDR3 DNA, as far as it was read: TGTGCCAGCAGTGCAGGGGGTGAGTCAAACACA.

With regard to this clone: The genes are named according to mouse. The read terminates 4 residues before the CDR3 end, so the remaining end is supplied by the germline J gene. V and J are TRBV19 and TRBJ2-2; 9 nucleotides agree with TRBD1. The J segment lost 3 bases and the V segment lost 6 bases, leaving 6 bases of the junction unmatched. This CDR3 is built from 15 residues. Germline CDR1 is FNHDT and CDR2 is SITEND (reference sequence). CDR3 sequence: CASKGTGSDTGQLYF. Incomplete CDR3 DNA: TGTGCCAGCAAGGGGACAGGGTCGGACACCGGG.

As regards this clone: Mouse gene names apply. Read coverage stops 4 residues before the CDR3 terminus; the germline J gene supplies the remainder. This sequence joins TRBV26 and TRBJ2-1; 9 nucleotides line up with TRBD2. Per germline, CDR1 KGHPV and CDR2 FQNQEV (reference sequence). The CDR3 contains 14 residues. The junction had 3 bases not matched to a gene; V was cut back by 9 bases and J by 0 bases. The CDR3 spells CARDWGYNYAEQFF. The covered CDR3 bases are TGTGCCAGGGACTGGGGATATAACTATGCT.

Points on this clone: These gene names are mouse names. The read falls 4 residues short of the CDR3 end, and the missing part is taken from the germline J gene. This sample also contains other DNA sequences that code for the same CDR3. This rearrangement joins TRBV1 to TRBJ2-5, with 8 positions matching TRBD2. CDR1 NSQYPW and CDR2 LRSPGD come from the germline V gene (reference sequence). This CDR3 contains 14 residues. CDR3 sequence reads: CTCSASGGRDTQYF. CDR3 DNA (partial): TGCACCTGCAGTGCATCTGGGGGGCGAGAC.

The table lists this clone with a few counts. These gene names are mouse names. The read ends 3 residues early relative to the CDR3; the germline J gene fills the gap. The gene calls are TRBV29 and TRBJ1-6, with D unresolved. TRBJ1-6 falls under the ORF class, with uncertain function. Germline V gene data show CDR1 as MSHET and CDR2 as SYDVDS. This CDR3 spans 15 amino acids. The V and J ends lost 0 bases and 2 bases respectively, with 5 bases between them. CDR3 sequence: CASSLSPAYNSPLYF. The sequenced CDR3 bases are TGTGCTAGCAGTTTATCGCCAGCCTATAATTCGCCC.

Worth noting for this clone: The listed genes are named as in mouse. With the read ending 4 residues before the CDR3 end, the germline J gene is used to fill in that end. The J gene is TRBJ1-1, the V gene TRBV5; 9 nucleotides align to TRBD1. The CDR3 is 16 residues long. The germline gives CDR1 LGHNA, CDR2 YNLKQL (reference sequence). Incomplete CDR3 DNA: TGTGCCAGCAGCCAAGCCATCACAGGGGGCGCAACA. Protein sequence: CASSQAITGGAT. The full CDR3 protein is CASSQAITGGATEVFF.

Concerning this clone: Gene names and germline match the mouse. The read finishes 4 residues shy of the CDR3 end, and the germline J gene is used to complete it. The chain links TRBV19 to TRBJ2-3, with 7 nucleotides matching TRBD1. CDR1 FNHDT and CDR2 SITEND come from the germline V gene (reference sequence). V lost 5 bases to trimming and J lost 2 bases; unmatched junction nucleotides: 5. CDR3 length: 14 residues. The sequenced part of the CDR3 DNA is TGTGCCAGCAGCCCGACAGGGTTTGCAGAA. Residues: CASSPTGFAE. In full, the CDR3 reads CASSPTGFAETLYF.

As to this clone: Gene names denote mouse genes. From the germline J gene comes the end of the CDR3, since the read stops 4 residues before it. This chain joins TRBV1 and TRBJ1-1, with TRBD1 as a possible D gene (5 bases). CDR1 is NSQYPW, CDR2 LRSPGD, per germline (reference sequence). The V gene lost 3 bases and the J gene lost 4 bases, with 12 bases spanning the gap. CDR3 size: 14 residues. CDR3 residues: CTCSASREGTEVFF. The CDR3 bases that were read are TGCACCTGCAGTGCGAGCAGGGAGGGCACA.

On this clone: Gene names and germline match the mouse. The read terminates 4 residues ahead of where the CDR3 ends, so the germline J gene completes it. Within the sample, other DNA sequences also encode this same CDR3. The chain is built from TRBV31 and TRBJ1-2, with no clear D. With 0 bases removed from V and 0 bases from J, the gap between germline ends came to 5 bases. In germline, CDR1 is GKSSPN, CDR2 SITVG. The CDR3 consists of 13 residues. This chain's CDR3 is CAWSLTTNSDYTF. Partial CDR3 DNA: TGTGCCTGGAGTCTCACTACAAACTCC.

Notes on this clone: All gene names here are mouse names. The CDR3 is cut off 4 residues early in the read; its end comes from the germline J gene. This chain uses TRBV16 with TRBJ2-4, with D possibly being TRBD1 (5 bases). CDR1 is SGHSA, CDR2 FRNQAP, per germline. This CDR3 has 15 amino acids. The germline V and J ends were trimmed by 0 bases and 2 bases, with 9 bases remaining between them. CDR3 DNA (partial): TGTGCAAGCAGCTTAGACGCACAGGCTCAAAAC. The encoded protein is CASSLDAQAQN. The full CDR3 sequence reads CASSLDAQAQNTLYF.

As for this clone: Germline and genes: mouse. The CDR3 DNA, read in part, is TGTGCCAGCAGTAACTGGGACTCCTAT. This translates into CASSNWDSY. The whole CDR3 sequence reads CASSNWDSYEQYF. This chain joins TRBV13-1 and TRBJ2-7; tentatively, D is TRBD2 (6 bases). The CDR3 end falls 4 residues outside the read, so it is completed with the germline J gene. Per germline, CDR1 NSHNY and CDR2 SYGAGN. Trimming took off 4 bases at V and 0 bases at J, with 8 bases between the two ends. The CDR3 sequence is 13 residues long.

This clone was picked up a small number of times. Mouse names are used for the genes. The CDR3 end falls 4 residues outside the read, so it is completed with the germline J gene. The chain uses TRBV19 and TRBJ1-1; D may be TRBD1 (6 bases). The CDR3 consists of 13 residues. V was trimmed by 5 bases and J by 4 bases, leaving 12 bases between them. Germline V lookup: CDR1 FNHDT, CDR2 SITEND (reference sequence). The CDR3 loop is CASRVQGVTEVFF. The CDR3 DNA, read in part, is TGTGCCAGCAGAGTACAGGGCGTCACA.

Points on this clone: The listed genes are named as in mouse. The read ends 4 residues early relative to the CDR3; the germline J gene fills the gap. V is TRBV1 and J is TRBJ2-1; TRBD2 agrees at 9 bases. Germline V gene sequence: CDR1 NSQYPW, CDR2 LRSPGD (reference sequence). The CDR3 totals 16 residues. J lost 3 bases, V lost 1 base, and 4 bases had no gene match. CDR3 DNA (partial): TGCACCTGCAGTGCAGCCGGGACTGGGTCCTATGCT. This codes for CTCSAAGTGSYA. The complete CDR3 sequence is CTCSAAGTGSYAEQFF.

In regard to this clone: Mouse germline and gene names are used. Sequencing ends 4 residues short of the CDR3 end; the germline J gene provides the rest. The same CDR3 also results from other DNA sequences found in this sample. The J gene is TRBJ2-3, the V gene TRBV13-1; D is ambiguous. This CDR3 is 16 amino acids long. V lost 0 bases and J 0 bases, leaving 11 bases between the germline ends. The V gene's germline CDR1 is NSHNY and CDR2 SYGAGN. The DNA read from the CDR3 is TGTGCCAGCAGTGATGCATTGGGTCCTAGTGCAGAA. Translation gives CASSDALGPSAE. In full, the CDR3 reads CASSDALGPSAETLYF.

This clone was observed many times. The genes and germline here are from mouse. The read is 4 residues too short to cover the CDR3 end, so that end is filled in from the germline J gene. The chain uses TRBV13-3 and TRBJ1-2; maybe TRBD1 (6 bases). CDR1 and CDR2 (germline): NNHDY, SYVADS. The CDR3 has 14 amino acids. Trimming took 1 base from V and 3 from J, leaving 10 bases between them. The CDR3 is CASSDWAGDSDYTF. Partial CDR3 DNA: TGTGCCAGCAGTGATTGGGCAGGGGACTCC.

About this clone: Genes and germline come from the mouse. The observed sequence ends 4 residues before the CDR3 terminus, with the missing tail filled in from the germline J gene. The V and J genes are TRBV13-1 and TRBJ2-3; 10 positions agree with TRBD2. This CDR3 has 17 residues. CDR1 is NSHNY and CDR2 is SYGAGN in the germline V gene. V was pared by 3 bases and J by 1 base, with 8 bases of the junction left unmatched. This CDR3 is CASSVVRDWGGAETLYF. The sequenced CDR3 bases are TGTGCCAGCAGTGTCGTCCGGGACTGGGGCGGTGCAGAA.

In this sample, this clone turned up a few times. Gene names and germline refer to mouse. The sequenced part of the CDR3 DNA is TGTGCCAGCAGCTGGACAGGGAGAAACTCC. This codes for CASSWTGRNS. The full CDR3 protein is CASSWTGRNSDYTF. V gene TRBV4 combines with J gene TRBJ1-2; the match to TRBD1 covers 8 bases. The read terminates 4 residues before the CDR3 end, so the remaining end is supplied by the germline J gene. The length of the CDR3 is 14 residues. Germline values: CDR1 LGHDT, CDR2 YNNKQL (reference sequence). Trimming at V came to 4 bases and at J to 1 base, leaving 2 bases not matched to a gene.

A note on this clone: Here the gene names and germline are mouse. The covered CDR3 bases are TGTGCCAGCAGCCAAGATTTCCAGGGTGGTAATTCGCCC. Amino acid sequence: CASSQDFQGGNSP. The full-length CDR3 reads as CASSQDFQGGNSPLYF. The chain carries TRBV5 and TRBJ1-6; D perhaps matches TRBD1 (5 bases). The read terminates 3 residues ahead of where the CDR3 ends, so the germline J gene completes it. TRBJ1-6 is filed as an ORF, its function uncertain. Per the germline V gene, CDR1 is LGHNA and CDR2 is YNLKQL (reference sequence). The CDR3 totals 16 residues. Trimming took off 0 bases at V and 6 bases at J, with 12 bases between the two ends.

On this clone itself: The genes are named according to mouse. The DNA ends 4 residues before the CDR3 does, and the rest of the CDR3 is filled in from the germline J gene. J is TRBJ2-7 and V is TRBV13-1; the match to TRBD2 covers 8 bases. V was clipped by 6 bases and J by 3 bases; unmatched bases: 11. CDR3 length equals 15 residues. From germline, CDR1 is NSHNY and CDR2 SYGAGN. The part of the CDR3 DNA that was read is TGTGCCAGCAAGGAGCGCGGGACTGGTCTCTAT. Translated: CASKERGTGLY. The entire CDR3 is CASKERGTGLYEQYF.

This clone was counted only a few times. Genes and germline come from the mouse. The read terminates 4 residues before the CDR3 end, so the remaining end is supplied by the germline J gene. V and J are TRBV13-1 and TRBJ1-1, with 9 bases lining up with TRBD1. V dropped 5 bases and J dropped 4; count of bases not matched to a gene: 9. Germline CDR1 NSHNY, CDR2 SYGAGN. This CDR3 is built from 15 residues. The part of the CDR3 DNA that was read is TGTGCCAGCAGGCTCCTACAGGGGGCGGGCACA. Residues: CASRLLQGAGT. In full, the CDR3 reads CASRLLQGAGTEVFF.

This clone was counted only a few times. The germline and genes are mouse ones. The read comes to an end 4 residues before the CDR3 does, leaving the germline J gene to fill in the end. The V call is TRBV19, the J call TRBJ2-7; D is possibly TRBD2 (6 bases). V was pared by 2 bases and J by 0 bases, with 12 bases between. The CDR3 loop spans 15 amino acids. CDR1 FNHDT and CDR2 SITEND come from the germline V gene (reference sequence). CDR3 bases read: TGTGCCAGCAGTATCGGGGGGTTAAGCTCCTAT. Protein product: CASSIGGLSSY. The entire CDR3 reads CASSIGGLSSYEQYF.

On this clone itself: The germline and genes are mouse ones. The read ends 4 residues shy of where the CDR3 ends; the end is completed using the germline J gene. J is TRBJ2-5 and V is TRBV19; 12 positions match TRBD2. This CDR3 region has 15 residues. Germline lookup yields CDR1 FNHDT and CDR2 SITEND (reference sequence). The CDR3 bases that were read are TGTGCCAGCAGTCACAGACTGGGGGGGCAGGAC. Its translation is CASSHRLGGQD. The whole CDR3 sequence is CASSHRLGGQDTQYF.

This clone showed up many times. The genes are named according to mouse. The missing CDR3 end, 4 residues past where the read stops, is filled in from the germline J gene. V gene TRBV17 combines with J gene TRBJ2-7, with 9 bases identical to TRBD2. The CDR3 runs 14 residues. Germline CDR1 is MNHDT and CDR2 is YYDKIL. V was pared by 6 bases and J by 0 bases, with 3 bases of the junction left unmatched. The CDR3 loop reads CASRGLGPSYEQYF. The DNA read from the CDR3 is TGTGCTAGCAGAGGACTGGGGCCCTCCTAT. The variable domain in full, completed from reference TRBV17 and TRBJ2-7, reads DTTVKQNPRYKLARVGKPVNLICSQTMNHDTMYWYQKKPNQAPKLLLFYYDKILNREADTFEKFQSSRPNNSFCSLYIGSAGLEYSAMYLCASRGLGPSYEQYFGPGTRLTVL.